The clone carrying this TCR beta chain came up once. Its antigen is unidentified. This entry belongs to a study of cytomegalovirus exposure and HLA in healthy donors. Nominally healthy donors provided the samples, though records likely missed some immune exposures. The PCR had 60 Vbeta and 13 Jbeta primers. Profiling relied on immunoSEQ multiplex PCR, and the TCRdb table lists in-frame clones only, not all of them. Seen here are around 140,000 clones, 75% to 80% observed once, and the top ten hold about 6.8%. This CDR3 region has 14 residues. V lost 6 bases and J 7 bases, leaving 19 bases between the germline ends. The germline V gene has CDR1 MNHNS and CDR2 SASEGT. Study-level points and caveats: HLA alleles showed associations with 15,000 to 20,000 TCR beta sequences in a later analysis, at a 0.05 false discovery rate. The study labeled approximately 150 TCR beta chains cytomegalovirus-associated.

The TCR comes from a woman in her forties in good health and CMV-seropositive. V gene TRBV6-1 combines with J gene TRBJ2-7, with a tentative D call TRBD2 (7 bases). The sequenced sample consisted of PBMCs. The CDR3 bases are TGTGCCAGCAGGCCCTGGGGGGGGGCGGAAGAGCAGTACTTC. It translates to CASRPWGGAEEQYF.